Below are 31 T cell receptor beta chains sequenced from a single sample in a study of T cells after yellow fever vaccination. TCRdb reprocessed the 5' RACE reads with MiXCR, giving one entry per CDR3 protein. Of some 250,000 distinct CDR3 sequences detected, more than 3.5% appear once; the ten largest clones hold under 20%. The sample here was PBMCs, taken 15 days after the yellow fever booster vaccination. The receptors originated from a man aged 18 to 29 who received the YFV17D yellow fever vaccine.

Ten or more counts support this clonotype. The chain uses TRBV6-2 or TRBV6-3 and TRBJ2-1; D possibly corresponds to TRBD1 (6 bases). Germline V CDR1 and CDR2: MNHEY, SVGEGT. This CDR3 contains 12 residues. V shed 2 bases and J shed 9 bases, with 8 bases lying between them. The CDR3 loop is CASSYRGGEQFF. DNA of the CDR3: TGTGCCAGCAGTTACCGAGGGGGTGAGCAGTTCTTC.

Ten or more counts support this clonotype. CDR3 sequence (DNA): TGCAGCGTTGATATGGGGGCCCTGACTGATGAGCAGTTCTTC. It is translated as CSVDMGALTDEQFF. This chain connects TRBV29-1 to TRBJ2-1, with D perhaps TRBD1 (6 bases). The CDR3 runs to 14 residues. CDR1 and CDR2 (germline): SQVTM, ANQGSEA. V was cut by 3 bases and J by 8 bases, with 17 bases left in between.

This clonotype was detected ten times or more. The rearrangement links TRBV27 to TRBJ2-5, with 8 bases that match TRBD1. The CDR3 is 14 residues long. CDR1 is MNHEY, CDR2 SMNVEV, per germline (reference sequence). Trimming at V came to 3 bases and at J to 5 bases, leaving 5 bases not matched to a gene. The CDR3 DNA reads TGTGCCAGCAGTTTGGAGGGACAGGAGGAGACCCAGTACTTC. It encodes CASSLEGQEETQYF.

This clonotype was seen repeatedly, ten times or more. The rearrangement joins TRBV29-1 to TRBJ1-2; D may be TRBD1 (5 bases). This CDR3 has 11 amino acids. With 6 bases removed from V and 3 bases from J, the gap between germline ends came to 8 bases. The germline CDR1 and CDR2 sequences are SQVTM and ANQGSEA. The chain's CDR3 is CSVETDYGYTF. Here the CDR3 DNA reads TGCAGCGTGGAGACAGACTATGGCTACACCTTC.

This clonotype was found many times. This chain joins TRBV3-1 and TRBJ2-2; TRBD1 matches at 7 bases. J lost 2 bases, V lost 4 bases, and 7 bases had no gene match. The CDR3 consists of 16 residues. Germline CDR1 and CDR2: LGHDT and YNNKEL (reference sequence). The DNA for the CDR3 is TGTGCCAGCAGCCCGTGGACAGGTCCTAACACCGGGGAGCTGTTTTTT. It codes for CASSPWTGPNTGELFF.

This clonotype was seen many times. This chain uses TRBV5-1 with TRBJ1-5, with a tentative D call TRBD1 (5 bases). This CDR3 is 14 amino acids long. The germline V gene encodes CDR1 SGHRS and CDR2 YFSETQ. V dropped 1 base and J dropped 5 bases, with 10 bases sitting between them. Here the CDR3 reads CASSLTGEDQPQHF. CDR3 DNA sequence: TGCGCCAGCAGCTTGACGGGGGAAGATCAGCCCCAGCATTTT.

This clonotype was seen repeatedly, ten times or more. The V and J genes are TRBV20-1 and TRBJ2-3; tentatively, D is TRBD1 (5 bases). Trimming pared 3 bases from V and 4 bases from J, leaving 5 bases between. The CDR3 is made up of 11 amino acids. Germline V gene lookup returns CDR1 DFQATT and CDR2 SNEGSKA (reference sequence). The CDR3 DNA follows: TGCAGTGCTAGGACAGCAGATACGCAGTATTTT. Translation gives CSARTADTQYF.

This clonotype was observed at least ten times. The chain couples TRBV20-1 to TRBJ2-7, with D perhaps matching TRBD2 (6 bases). V was trimmed by 4 bases and J by 0 bases, leaving 10 bases between them. CDR1 is DFQATT and CDR2 is SNEGSKA in the germline V gene (reference sequence). CDR3 length: 13 residues. CDR3 sequence: CSAMGGSSYEQYV. For the CDR3, the DNA is TGCAGTGCTATGGGGGGTAGCTCCTACGAGCAGTACGTC.

As to this clonotype: A read error may explain this, as a much larger clone is one base away. The chain couples TRBV7-9 to TRBJ2-3, with 14 bases lining up with TRBD2. V shed 4 bases, J shed 10 bases, and the junction held 4 bases outside the gene matches. CDR1 and CDR2 (germline): SEHNR, FQNEAQ (reference sequence). CDR3 size: 14 residues. In DNA form, the CDR3 reads TGTGCCAGCAGCTCCGGGACTAGCGGGAGACCGCAGTATTTT. Encoded protein: CASSSGTSGRPQYF.

Many counts were recorded for this clonotype. V and J are TRBV4-2 and TRBJ2-5; D gene ambiguous. The CDR3 is 12 residues long. Trimming cost V 3 bases and J 5 bases, with 7 bases left between them. CDR1 is LGHNA, CDR2 YNFKEQ, per germline. The CDR3 loop is CASSHPRETQYF. The DNA for the CDR3 is TGTGCCAGCAGCCACCCGCGCGAGACCCAGTACTTC.

This clonotype was observed many times. The chain is built from TRBV20-1 and TRBJ1-1; D remains unclear. V was pared by 3 bases and J by 11 bases, with 4 bases between. The CDR3 spans 8 residues. Germline V CDR1 and CDR2: DFQATT, SNEGSKA (reference sequence). CDR3 loop: CSASSAFF. The DNA for the CDR3 is TGCAGTGCTAGCTCGGCTTTCTTT.

This clonotype was seen many times. The gene calls are TRBV27 and TRBJ2-1; D may be TRBD1 (6 bases). V was shortened by 7 bases and J by 4 bases, with 14 bases between the two germline ends. Germline CDR1 and CDR2: MNHEY and SMNVEV (reference sequence). The CDR3 length is 14 residues. CDR3 DNA: TGTGCCAGCACCGGGGCCAGGGGTTACAATGAGCAGTTCTTC. Protein product: CASTGARGYNEQFF.

The rearrangement joins TRBV7-3 to TRBJ1-1; TRBD1 is a possible D gene (6 bases). The CDR3 consists of 13 residues. Germline-derived CDR1 and CDR2 are SGHTA and FQGTGA. Deletions cut 5 bases from V and 4 bases from J, with 11 bases between. CDR3 sequence: CASSQGLVTEAFF. The CDR3 DNA follows: TGTGCCAGCAGCCAGGGGTTGGTCACTGAAGCTTTCTTT.

This clonotype was counted only a few times. The genes are TRBV11-1 and TRBJ2-1; no firm D call. Germline loops: CDR1 SGHAT, CDR2 FQDESV (reference sequence). The CDR3 is made up of 13 amino acids. V was cut by 5 bases and J by 5 bases, with 10 bases left in between. CDR3 bases: TGTGCCAGCAGCCCACCAGCAGACAATGAGCAGTTCTTC. Its protein product is CASSPPADNEQFF.

This clonotype has a count of ten or more. The chain recombines TRBV7-2 with TRBJ1-3; D is perhaps TRBD1 (6 bases). The CDR3 loop spans 12 amino acids. Per germline, CDR1 SGHTA and CDR2 FQGNSA. V was clipped by 3 bases and J by 11 bases, with 11 bases between them. CDR3 region: CASSFRQEAIYF. The CDR3 DNA reads TGTGCCAGCAGCTTTCGACAGGAGGCCATATATTTT.

In this sample, this clonotype turned up many times. The rearrangement uses TRBV30 and TRBJ1-1; D unresolved. Germline assignment: CDR1 GTSNPN and CDR2 SVGIG (reference sequence). The CDR3 runs to 15 residues. Trimming cost V 5 bases and J 0 bases, with 16 bases left between them. The DNA of the CDR3 is TGTGCCTGGGGGGAGGGCAGTACTCTGAACACTGAAGCTTTCTTT. Translation gives CAWGEGSTLNTEAFF.

This clonotype was recorded at least ten times. The chain is built from TRBV6-1 and TRBJ2-1, with TRBD1 matching 8 bases. The CDR3 is 12 amino acids. V gave up 6 bases and J gave up 9 bases; unmatched junction bases: 4. The germline V gene encodes CDR1 MNHNS and CDR2 SASEGT. Here the CDR3 reads CASSKDRVEQFF. CDR3 bases: TGTGCCAGCAGCAAGGACAGGGTTGAGCAGTTCTTC.

This clonotype was seen ten or more times. This chain joins TRBV4-3 and TRBJ1-2; possible D gene TRBD1, 5 bases. V lost 1 base to trimming and J lost 3 bases, with 9 bases between them. Germline V gives CDR1 LGHNA, CDR2 YSLEER. The CDR3 runs to 14 residues. Written as DNA, the CDR3 is TGCGCCAGCAGCCAAGGCCGAGGGGACTATGGCTACACCTTC. Residues: CASSQGRGDYGYTF.

This clonotype appeared many times. The chain joins TRBV6-5 to TRBJ1-5, with 8 bases aligning to TRBD1. Trimming at V came to 5 bases and at J to 5 bases, leaving 8 bases not matched to a gene. Per the germline V gene, CDR1 is MNHEY and CDR2 is SVGAGI. This CDR3 spans 15 amino acids. For the CDR3, the DNA is TGTGCCAGCAGTATCGGGCAGGGGGCCCATCAGCCCCAGCATTTT. It translates to CASSIGQGAHQPQHF.

This clonotype was seen many times. The V call is TRBV12-3 or TRBV12-4, the J call TRBJ1-5; D possibly corresponds to TRBD1 (6 bases). This CDR3 is built from 14 residues. Trimming took off 6 bases at V and 3 bases at J, with 12 bases between the two ends. The CDR3 protein is CASRQGILNQPQHF. CDR3 nucleotides: TGTGCCAGCAGGCAGGGGATACTCAATCAGCCCCAGCATTTT.

This clonotype was detected ten times or more. The CDR3 spells CASSYPGQGNNEQFF. The CDR3 DNA reads TGTGCCAGCAGTTACCCGGGACAGGGCAACAATGAGCAGTTCTTC. The V call is TRBV28, the J call TRBJ2-1; TRBD1 matches at 9 bases. J gave up 5 bases and V 4 bases, and 6 bases lay outside the gene matches. Germline assignment: CDR1 MDHEN and CDR2 SYDVKM. The CDR3 is made up of 15 amino acids. Complete variable domain (other parts from reference TRBV28 and TRBJ2-1): DVKVTQSSRYLVKRTGEKVFLECVQDMDHENMFWYRQDPGLGLRLIYFSYDVKMKEKGDIPEGYSVSREKKERFSLILESASTNQTSMYLCASSYPGQGNNEQFFGPGTRLTVL.

This clonotype was observed many times. The J gene is TRBJ2-1, the V gene TRBV29-1, with unresolved D. The V and J ends lost 3 bases and 5 bases respectively, with 17 bases between them. The CDR3 covers 15 residues. Germline loops: CDR1 SQVTM, CDR2 ANQGSEA. CDR3 loop: CSVDGPVGLHNEQFF. The CDR3 DNA reads as TGCAGCGTTGATGGCCCCGTGGGCCTTCACAATGAGCAGTTCTTC.

This clonotype was seen many times. The rearrangement uses TRBV7-2 and TRBJ2-1; 11 bases line up with TRBD2. Germline V gene lookup returns CDR1 SGHTA and CDR2 FQGNSA. Germline trimming cut 5 bases from V and 0 bases from J; bases unmatched to any gene: 9. CDR3 size: 18 residues. This CDR3 reads CASSPLPSGGRSYNEQFF. The CDR3 coding sequence is TGTGCCAGCAGCCCGCTACCTAGCGGGGGGCGCTCCTACAATGAGCAGTTCTTC.

This clonotype was observed many times. The chain has TRBV6-2 or TRBV6-3 and TRBJ2-2; the D is unclear. The CDR3 runs 14 residues. The V end lost 5 bases, the J end lost 8 bases, and 15 bases lay between the germline ends. CDR1 is MNHEY and CDR2 is SVGEGT in the germline V gene. The CDR3 protein is CASSPDGAWGELFF. Written as DNA, the CDR3 is TGTGCCAGCAGTCCCGATGGAGCCTGGGGGGAGCTGTTTTTT.

This clonotype was seen at least ten times. Here the CDR3 reads CASSYTSGGAPLEQYF. The CDR3 coding sequence is TGCGCCAGCAGCTATACTAGCGGGGGGGCCCCCCTCGAGCAGTACTTC. The chain couples TRBV5-1 to TRBJ2-7; 13 nucleotides align to TRBD2. The CDR3 consists of 16 residues. CDR1 is SGHRS, CDR2 YFSETQ, per germline. V shed 3 bases, J shed 6 bases, and the junction held 9 bases outside the gene matches.

In this sample, this clonotype turned up many times. CDR3 nucleotides: TGTGCCAGCAGCTTAGCCGGGACAGGGGGTTTCAGTGGCTACACCTTC. Translation gives CASSLAGTGGFSGYTF. This chain connects TRBV7-6 to TRBJ1-2; 11 bases fit TRBD1. Germline V gene lookup returns CDR1 SGHVS and CDR2 FNYEAQ. With 0 bases clipped from V and 7 bases from J, the junction kept 7 bases outside the gene matches. There are 16 residues in the CDR3.

This clonotype was seen ten or more times. This chain links TRBV18 with TRBJ2-5, with TRBD2 matching over 8 bases. The ends lost 6 bases at V and 2 bases at J; junction bases unmatched: 8. The CDR3 has 15 residues. In germline, CDR1 is KGHSH, CDR2 LQKENI. The CDR3 loop reads CASSPELAVQETQYF. The CDR3 nucleotides read TGTGCCAGCTCCCCCGAACTAGCGGTACAAGAGACCCAGTACTTC.

This clonotype was seen repeatedly, ten times or more. The J gene is TRBJ2-2, the V gene TRBV7-2; D is uncertain. V was clipped by 3 bases and J by 6 bases, with 8 bases between them. The length of the CDR3 is 13 residues. The germline V gene has CDR1 SGHTA and CDR2 FQGNSA. This CDR3 reads CASSFPRAGELFF. The DNA for the CDR3 is TGTGCCAGCAGCTTTCCTCGCGCCGGGGAGCTGTTTTTT.

The table lists this clonotype with many counts. The gene calls are TRBV6-6 and TRBJ2-3, with a tentative D call TRBD1 (5 bases). The length of the CDR3 is 14 residues. Per the germline V gene, CDR1 is MNHNY and CDR2 is SVGAGI (reference sequence). Between the trimmed V and J ends, which lost 2 bases and 6 bases, there was a span of 12 bases. The CDR3: CASSYGRVEDTQYF. The CDR3 nucleotides are TGTGCCAGCAGTTACGGCAGGGTAGAGGATACGCAGTATTTT.

The chain is built from TRBV5-1 and TRBJ2-7, with 8 bases fitting TRBD1. The V gene's germline CDR1 is SGHRS and CDR2 YFSETQ. V shed 4 bases and J 0 bases; nucleotides not matched to a gene: 9. This CDR3 spans 16 amino acids. The CDR3 coding sequence is TGCGCCAGCAGCCTTACAGGGGGTACGAGCTCCTACGAGCAGTACTTC. This translates into CASSLTGGTSSYEQYF.

This clonotype was seen at least ten times. The V and J genes are TRBV5-1 and TRBJ2-7, with 10 bases lining up with TRBD2. Germline values: CDR1 SGHRS, CDR2 YFSETQ. Trimming took 6 bases from V and 9 from J; bases not matched to a gene: 12. CDR3 size: 14 residues. The CDR3 here is CASTGSGGTRRQYF. For the CDR3, the DNA is TGCGCCAGCACCGGTAGCGGGGGGACTCGGAGGCAGTACTTC.